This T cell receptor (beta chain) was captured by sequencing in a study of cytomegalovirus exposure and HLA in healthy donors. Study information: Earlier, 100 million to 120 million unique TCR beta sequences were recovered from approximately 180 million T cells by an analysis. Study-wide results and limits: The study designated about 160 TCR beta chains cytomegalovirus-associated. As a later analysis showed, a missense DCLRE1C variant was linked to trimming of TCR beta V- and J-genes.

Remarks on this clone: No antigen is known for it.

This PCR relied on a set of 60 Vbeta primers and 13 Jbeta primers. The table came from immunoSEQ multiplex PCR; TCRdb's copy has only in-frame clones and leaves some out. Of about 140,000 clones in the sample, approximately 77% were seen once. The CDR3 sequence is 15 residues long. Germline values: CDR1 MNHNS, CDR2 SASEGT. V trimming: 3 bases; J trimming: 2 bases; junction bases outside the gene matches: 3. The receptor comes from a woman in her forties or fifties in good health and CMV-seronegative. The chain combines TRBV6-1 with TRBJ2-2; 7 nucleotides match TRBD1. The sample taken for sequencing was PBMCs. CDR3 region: CASSDRGSNTGELFF. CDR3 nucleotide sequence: TGTGCCAGCAGTGACAGGGGGTCAAACACCGGGGAGCTGTTTTTT.